One sample yielded the 24 T cell receptor beta chains listed below, sequenced in a study of human T cells and chemical hapten exposure. Each CDR3 protein is one row after TCRdb ran MiXCR on the RACE reads. Among about 300,000 distinct CDR3 sequences listed, approximately 5% were seen once. The sample's time point: pre-sensitization, week 0. Treatment in this sample: therapeutic diphenylcyclopropenone sensitization with weekly scalp DPC. The specimen was whole blood, collected in connection with sensitization to the hapten diphenylcyclopropenone (DPC). The receptors originated from a woman between 18 and 29 years old with alopecia areata. Some clones in this sample may be carry-over from other donors' samples.

This clonotype appeared a few times. CDR3 DNA: TGTGCCAGCAGCTCCGGGACAGGGGGTTCTGGAAACACCATATATTTT. It codes for CASSSGTGGSGNTIYF. The V and J genes are TRBV7-2 and TRBJ1-3; 11 positions agree with TRBD1. CDR3 length equals 16 residues. The V and J ends lost 4 bases and 1 base, in that order; junction bases with no gene match: 3. The germline CDR1 and CDR2 sequences are SGHTA and FQGNSA.

J is TRBJ2-7 and V is TRBV6-5; maybe TRBD1 (5 bases). This CDR3 has 14 amino acids. Germline CDR1 reads MNHEY; CDR2 reads SVGAGI. V lost 2 bases to trimming and J lost 2 bases, with 10 bases between them. DNA for the CDR3: TGTGCCAGCAGTTACAGCCAGGGCACCTACGAGCAGTACTTC. Protein product: CASSYSQGTYEQYF.

This chain connects TRBV2 to TRBJ1-6, with TRBD1 as a possible D gene (5 bases). Per the germline V gene, CDR1 is SNHLY and CDR2 is FYNNEI. V was trimmed by 6 bases and J by 0 bases, leaving 9 bases between them. The CDR3 sequence is 15 residues long. The CDR3 sequence: CASRTASSYNSPLHF. CDR3 nucleotide sequence: TGTGCCAGCAGGACAGCGAGCTCCTATAATTCACCCCTCCACTTT.

This clonotype was counted ten times or more. J is TRBJ2-3 and V is TRBV7-2; D is possibly TRBD1 (6 bases). CDR1 is SGHTA, CDR2 FQGNSA, per germline. V was pared by 2 bases and J by 5 bases, with 23 bases between. The CDR3 runs 18 residues. The CDR3 here is CASSLLSGGGLRGDTQYF. The CDR3 DNA reads TGTGCCAGCAGCTTATTGAGTGGGGGCGGGCTTCGGGGAGATACGCAGTATTTT.

V usage is TRBV6-5 and J usage is TRBJ2-7, with 8 positions matching TRBD1. The CDR3 is 13 residues long. Germline loops: CDR1 MNHEY, CDR2 SVGAGI. Trimming took 2 bases from V and 4 from J; bases not matched to a gene: 1. The CDR3 DNA sequence: TGTGCCAGCAGTTACCGGGACAGGTACGAGCAGTACTTC. Translated, it gives CASSYRDRYEQYF.

This clonotype was detected ten times or more. The V gene is TRBV20-1, the J gene TRBJ2-7, with D maybe TRBD2 (6 bases). The CDR3 has 12 residues. The V end was cut by 7 bases, the J end by 1 base, with 11 bases between. Germline CDR1 DFQATT, CDR2 SNEGSKA (reference sequence). CDR3 protein: CSGGVGSYEQYF. The CDR3 coding sequence is TGCAGTGGGGGGGTTGGGTCCTACGAGCAGTACTTC.

This clonotype has more than one count but fewer than ten. V is TRBV4-2 and J is TRBJ2-4; 7 nucleotides agree with TRBD2. V was pared by 3 bases and J by 1 base, with 6 bases of the junction left unmatched. This CDR3 comprises 16 residues. Germline V gene lookup returns CDR1 LGHNA and CDR2 YNFKEQ. The DNA of the CDR3 is TGTGCCAGCAGCCACGTCAAACTAGCGGCCAAAAACATTCAGTACTTC. Translating gives CASSHVKLAAKNIQYF.

This clonotype has more than one count but fewer than ten. The V gene is TRBV18, the J gene TRBJ2-3; TRBD2 is a possible D gene (6 bases). The CDR3 spans 14 residues. V was pared by 3 bases and J by 5 bases, with 12 bases between. Germline V lookup: CDR1 KGHSH, CDR2 LQKENI. CDR3: CASSPGDSGDTQYF. CDR3 in DNA: TGTGCCAGCTCACCGGGGGATAGCGGAGATACGCAGTATTTT. The variable domain in full, with the rest retrieved from reference TRBV18 and TRBJ2-3, is NAGVMQNPRHLVRRRGQEARLRCSPMKGHSHVYWYRQLPEEGLKFMVYLQKENIIDESGMPKERFSAEFPKEGPSILRIQQVVRGDSAAYFCASSPGDSGDTQYFGPGTRLTVL.

The chain combines TRBV20-1 with TRBJ2-7; no firm D call. Trimming took 5 bases from V and 1 from J, leaving 6 bases between them. Germline V lookup: CDR1 DFQATT, CDR2 SNEGSKA (reference sequence). This CDR3 region has 11 residues. CDR3 residues: CSAGHSYEQYF. The DNA for the CDR3 is TGCAGTGCTGGGCATTCCTACGAGCAGTACTTC.

At least ten counts were recorded for this clonotype. The genes are TRBV20-1 and TRBJ1-5; 7 positions agree with TRBD1. V dropped 6 bases and J dropped 0; count of bases not matched to a gene: 14. Germline lookup yields CDR1 DFQATT and CDR2 SNEGSKA (reference sequence). The CDR3 sequence is 17 residues long. This CDR3 reads CSASTGALSYSNQPQHF. As DNA, the CDR3 is TGCAGTGCCTCCACAGGGGCACTATCTTATAGCAATCAGCCCCAGCATTTT.

This clonotype was recorded at least ten times. The V call is TRBV29-1, the J call TRBJ2-5, with a weak D call TRBD1 (5 bases). Germline V gene sequence: CDR1 SQVTM, CDR2 ANQGSEA. Deletions cut 4 bases from V and 7 bases from J, with 16 bases between. The CDR3 is made up of 13 amino acids. The CDR3 sequence is CSVGITNQGTQYF. The CDR3 region has the DNA TGCAGCGTTGGAATCACCAACCAGGGGACCCAGTACTTC. Variable domain in full (rest from reference TRBV29-1 and TRBJ2-5): SAVISQKPSRDICQRGTSLTIQCQVDSQVTMMFWYRQQPGQSLTLIATANQGSEATYESGFVIDKFPISRPNLTFSTLTVSNMSPEDSSIYLCSVGITNQGTQYFGPGTRLLVL.

Ten or more counts support this clonotype. V usage is TRBV27 and J usage is TRBJ1-1; D remains unclear. Germline CDR1 and CDR2: MNHEY and SMNVEV (reference sequence). There are 14 residues in the CDR3. The ends were cut back, 1 base at V and 4 bases at J, with 10 bases in the middle. The CDR3 here is CASSLFPEGTEAFF. DNA for the CDR3: TGTGCCAGCAGTTTATTCCCTGAGGGCACTGAAGCTTTCTTT.

This clonotype was found many times. The J gene is TRBJ2-1, the V gene TRBV2; 8 nucleotides align to TRBD1. Germline-derived CDR1 and CDR2 are SNHLY and FYNNEI. V was pared by 6 bases and J by 14 bases, with 6 bases of the junction left unmatched. The CDR3 runs to 11 residues. CDR3 residues: CASRERQGKFF. The CDR3 nucleotides read TGTGCCAGCAGAGAAAGACAGGGGAAGTTCTTC.

Regarding this clonotype: At one of its ends the junction is not consistent with the germline gene, which may arise from a read error. The V gene is TRBV12-3 or TRBV12-4, the J gene TRBJ2-1, with TRBD1 identical over 7 bases. CDR3 length: 16 residues. CDR3 region: CACSPRGGPSYNEQFF. The CDR3 DNA reads TGTGCCTGCAGTCCCCGAGGGGGCCCCTCCTACAATGAGCAGTTCTTC.

This clonotype has just a few counts. The chain carries TRBV7-3 and TRBJ1-1; a weak D match, TRBD1 (5 bases). V lost 5 bases and J 8 bases, leaving 15 bases between the germline ends. The CDR3 is made up of 13 amino acids. Germline CDR1 is SGHTA and CDR2 is FQGTGA. CDR3 sequence reads: CASSAGQELEAFF. In DNA form, the CDR3 reads TGTGCCAGCAGCGCAGGACAAGAGTTAGAAGCTTTCTTT.

Only a few counts were recorded for this clonotype. This rearrangement joins TRBV4-1 to TRBJ1-1; 8 positions agree with TRBD1. The CDR3 length is 17 residues. The V gene's germline CDR1 is MGHRA and CDR2 YSYEKL. V was clipped by 3 bases and J by 0 bases; unmatched bases: 9. CDR3 sequence reads: CASSQNFGQGLNTEAFF. For the CDR3, the DNA is TGCGCCAGCAGCCAGAACTTCGGACAGGGTTTGAACACTGAAGCTTTCTTT.

This clonotype was found a few times. The CDR3, as DNA: TGTGCCAGCAGCCGAAACGCGGGGGGGACCTCTGATACGCAGTATTTT. Protein sequence: CASSRNAGGTSDTQYF. The V call is TRBV7-2, the J call TRBJ2-3; 9 positions match TRBD2. V shed 5 bases and J 6 bases; nucleotides not matched to a gene: 12. The germline gives CDR1 SGHTA, CDR2 FQGNSA. This CDR3 region has 16 residues.

About this clonotype itself: Lacking the conserved final phenylalanine or tryptophan, this CDR3 likely reflects a read error. The V and J genes are TRBV7-9 and TRBJ2-7; TRBD2 is a possible D gene (6 bases). Germline lookup yields CDR1 SEHNR and CDR2 FQNEAQ (reference sequence). This CDR3 has 14 amino acids. Trimming shortened V by 5 bases and J by 2 bases, and 13 bases separated the two germline ends. The DNA of the CDR3 is TGTGCCAGCAGCCCGACGGCGGGGCCCTACGAGCAGTACTCC. Amino acid sequence: CASSPTAGPYEQYS.

The V call is TRBV6-5, the J call TRBJ1-6, with 9 bases lining up with TRBD1. CDR3 size: 16 residues. Germline CDR1 and CDR2: MNHEY and SVGAGI. V was clipped by 4 bases and J by 8 bases; unmatched bases: 9. The CDR3 nucleotides read TGTGCCAGCAGTTCAGTCTGGGGACAGGGATATTCACCCCTCCACTTT. Its protein product is CASSSVWGQGYSPLHF.

This clonotype has more than one count but fewer than ten. The V call is TRBV12-3 or TRBV12-4, the J call TRBJ2-7; D is possibly TRBD1 or TRBD2 (5 bases each). This CDR3 region has 14 residues. The V and J ends lost 10 bases and 5 bases respectively, with 21 bases between them. The DNA of the CDR3 is TGTGCCACTTCGATAGGGGCTCCGGGACACGAGCAGTACTTC. It encodes CATSIGAPGHEQYF.

This clonotype showed up just a few times. The chain combines TRBV18 with TRBJ1-2, with 11 bases that match TRBD1. This CDR3 spans 15 amino acids. The V segment lost 0 bases and the J segment 5 bases; nucleotides outside the gene matches: 2. Germline CDR1 is KGHSH and CDR2 is LQKENI. In DNA form, the CDR3 reads TGTGCCAGCTCACCACCGGGACAGGGGGTTTATGGCTACACCTTC. Protein: CASSPPGQGVYGYTF.

The table lists this clonotype with many counts. One junction end does not reproduce the germline sequence, and a read error may be involved. The V gene is TRBV4-1, the J gene TRBJ2-5; D tentatively fits TRBD1 or TRBD2 (5 bases each). The CDR3 sequence is 12 residues long. Germline CDR1 reads MGHRA; CDR2 reads YSYEKL. The CDR3 bases are TGCGCCAGCAGCCAAGATGAGGGGACCCCGGGATTC. Its translation is CASSQDEGTPGF.

The chain is built from TRBV7-2 and TRBJ2-3; D remains unclear. Germline V gives CDR1 SGHTA, CDR2 FQGNSA. The CDR3 length is 15 residues. V lost 1 base and J lost 8, with 16 bases in between. The CDR3 DNA follows: TGTGCCAGCAGCTTAGTGCAGGCGCCCCTAGGTACGCAGTATTTT. Translation: CASSLVQAPLGTQYF.

This clonotype has at least ten counts. The genes are TRBV18 and TRBJ1-5, with TRBD1 matching 7 bases. The CDR3 totals 17 residues. Germline assignment: CDR1 KGHSH and CDR2 LQKENI. Trimming removed 3 bases from V and 5 bases from J; junction bases left unmatched: 13. CDR3 sequence (DNA): TGTGCCAGCTCACCCAAAGGGACAGCGCAAATCGATCAGCCCCAGCATTTT. This sequence encodes CASSPKGTAQIDQPQHF.